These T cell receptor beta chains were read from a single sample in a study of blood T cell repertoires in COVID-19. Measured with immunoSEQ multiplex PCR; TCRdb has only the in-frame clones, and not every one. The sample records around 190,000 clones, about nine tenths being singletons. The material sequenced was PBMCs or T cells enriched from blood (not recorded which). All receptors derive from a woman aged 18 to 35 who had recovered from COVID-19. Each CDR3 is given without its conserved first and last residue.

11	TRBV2	ASRLAGKETQY
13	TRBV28	ASSSPGDSSYEQY
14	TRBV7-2	ASSQPWTGGPSEAF
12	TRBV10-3	ATTGGAEKYEQY
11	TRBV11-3	ASSNLLDNEQF
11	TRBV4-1	ASSPPAAYEQY
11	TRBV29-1	SVGTSAFTEQY
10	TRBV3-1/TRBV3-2	ASSQPRGEQY
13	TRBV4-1	ASSRPGGTGNTIY
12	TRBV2	ASSVAVMNTEAF
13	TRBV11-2	ASSLQGASTDTQY
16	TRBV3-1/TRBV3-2	ASSQAPAGLAPTDTQY
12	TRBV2	ASRKGGRAYEQY
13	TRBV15	ATSRDPADFEKLF
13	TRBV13	ASSHRLAGQNEQF
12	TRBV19	ASSIRRSSYEQY
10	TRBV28	ASSLAPYGYT
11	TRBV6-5	ASRMEVNTEAF
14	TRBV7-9	ASSLALDRANTEAF
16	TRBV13	ASSLRPLQRERADTQY
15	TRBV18	ASSPRPGVAGQKTQY
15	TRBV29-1	SVEDPRRPRGTDTQY
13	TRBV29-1	SVSGDSTMNTEAF
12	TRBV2	ARSAGGSSYEQY
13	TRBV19	ASSAPGQGYSPLH
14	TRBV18	ASSNPGTETYNEQF
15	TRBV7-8	ASSHGQGAGGNQPQH
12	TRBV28	AGSGAPRIDTIY
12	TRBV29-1	SVEDRGDTGELF
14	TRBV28	ASSSELAAIGETQY